This TCR beta chain appears in the sequencing data of a study of response to subunit inactivated influenza vaccine. Whole-study results and caveats: New T cells are recruited in small numbers by each seasonal influenza vaccination, according to the authors' suggestion.

As concerns this clonotype: Its antigen is unknown.

Germline V gene sequence: CDR1 SGHRS, CDR2 YFSETQ. CDR3 length equals 18 residues. The V segment lost 4 bases and the J segment 1 base; nucleotides outside the gene matches: 11. TCRdb re-derived calls from the RT-PCR reads in MiXCR, one entry per CDR3 protein. This table holds around 520,000 distinct CDR3 sequences, 25% found once. This chain uses TRBV5-1 with TRBJ1-5, with 10 bases fitting TRBD1. Material: CD4+ T cells sorted from PBMCs, obtained 4 to 6 days after vaccination. This receptor was obtained from a man aged 50-59 years who received an inactivated influenza vaccine. For the CDR3, the DNA is TGCGCCAGCAGCGTATGGACAGGGGGAAGAGTGAGCAATCAGCCCCAGCATTTT. Translated, it gives CASSVWTGGRVSNQPQHF.